This T cell receptor beta chain was sequenced in a study of T-cell reconstitution after alpha-beta-depleted transplantation in children. As regards this clonotype: Its cognate antigen is unknown.

This sample's TCRbeta library carried unique molecular identifier barcodes. TCRdb analysed the PCR reads with MiXCR anew, one entry per CDR3 protein. Here the sample spans about 980,000 distinct CDR3 sequences, roughly 29% being singletons. V was pared by 3 bases and J by 3 bases, with 13 bases of the junction left unmatched. This CDR3 has 18 residues. The study's findings and limits: Approximately two months post-transplant, alpha-beta T cells reportedly originated from several hundred expanded graft clones. Some patients' high day-60 TCRbeta diversity was traced to surviving recipient T cells and thymic progenitors. T-cell numbers and diversity, one year after transplant, stemmed largely from T cells that were newly produced.

The input for sequencing was PBMCs, mostly from graft donor cells, taken 360 days after TCRalphabeta/CD19-depleted stem cell transplant. The clonotype originates from a boy under three years old who had a stem cell transplant for SCID, so the T cells may come from the graft donor. The chain recombines TRBV12-3 or TRBV12-4 with TRBJ2-1; 8 positions match TRBD1. CDR3 sequence (DNA): TGTGCCAGCAGTTTCGGCGGGCGCCAGGGGGCCGGCTACAATGAGCAGTTCTTC. Translation: CASSFGGRQGAGYNEQFF.